The 4 T cell receptor beta chains presented below share a single source sample, sequenced in a study of molecular identifiers for immune sequencing clone quantification. TCRdb analysed the PCR reads with MiXCR anew, one entry per CDR3 protein. The repertoire includes about 640,000 distinct CDR3 sequences, nearly 20% of them detected once, and about 0.9% sits in the top ten. Sequencing was carried out using naive CD8+ T cells from blood, with Jurkat cell RNA spiked in. The subset denotes: FACS-sorted CD8+CD4-CCR7+CD45RA+ naive T cells. The receptor set was obtained from a human donor in good health. Some libraries in this study had Jurkat cell RNA spiked in.

Points on this clonotype: This may be a read error, as it is one base from a much larger clone. J is TRBJ2-1 and V is TRBV12-3 or TRBV12-4; 8 nucleotides agree with TRBD2. This CDR3 region has 16 residues. For the CDR3, the DNA is TGTGCCAGCAGTCCCGTGGGAGGCGGGGGGTACAATGAGCGGTTCTTC. It translates to CASSPVGGGGYNERFF.

This clonotype has a count of ten or more. A junction end diverges from the germline sequence, so it may reflect a read error. The chain has TRBV7-7 and TRBJ2-5; D remains ambiguous. Germline-derived CDR1 and CDR2 are SSHAT and FNYEAQ (reference sequence). This CDR3 has 13 amino acids. CDR3 residues: CASSLRGTETQYF. In DNA form, the CDR3 reads TGTGCTAGCAGCTTACGAGGAACAGAGACCCAGTACTTC.

This clonotype was seen ten or more times. The V gene is TRBV4-1, the J gene TRBJ2-5; no reliable D call. Germline lookup yields CDR1 MGHRA and CDR2 YSYEKL. This CDR3 region has 14 residues. Deletions cut 0 bases from V and 1 base from J, with 6 bases between. The CDR3 nucleotides read TGCGCCAGCAGCCAAGATCAAACCCAAGAGACCCAGTACTTC. It translates to CASSQDQTQETQYF.

Points on this clonotype: Relative to the germline gene, one junction end is altered; a read error may explain this. V is TRBV5-4 and J is TRBJ2-3; D is perhaps TRBD2 (5 bases). Germline V gives CDR1 SGHNT, CDR2 YYREEE (reference sequence). The CDR3 is made up of 15 amino acids. CDR3 nucleotides: TGTACCAGCAGCTTGGCCGCGGGTAACACAGATACGCAGTATTTT. Translated, it gives CTSSLAAGNTDTQYF.